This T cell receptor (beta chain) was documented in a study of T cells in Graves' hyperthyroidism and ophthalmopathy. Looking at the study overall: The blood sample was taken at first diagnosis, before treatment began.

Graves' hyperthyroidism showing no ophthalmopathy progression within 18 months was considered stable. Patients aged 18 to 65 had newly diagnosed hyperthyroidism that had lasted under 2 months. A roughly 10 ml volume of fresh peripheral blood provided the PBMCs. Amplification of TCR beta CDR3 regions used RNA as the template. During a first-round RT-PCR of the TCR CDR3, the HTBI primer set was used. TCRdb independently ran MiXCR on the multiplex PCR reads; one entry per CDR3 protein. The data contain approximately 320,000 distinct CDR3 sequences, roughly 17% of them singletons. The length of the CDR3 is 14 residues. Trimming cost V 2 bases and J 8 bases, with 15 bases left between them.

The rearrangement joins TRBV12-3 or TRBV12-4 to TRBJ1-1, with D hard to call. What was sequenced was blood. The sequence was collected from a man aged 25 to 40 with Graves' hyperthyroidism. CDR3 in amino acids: CASSLMRLTAEAFF. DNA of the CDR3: TGTGCCAGCAGTTTAATGCGGCTAACTGCGGAAGCTTTCTTT.